This T cell receptor beta chain comes out of a study of blood T cell repertoires in COVID-19. The method was immunoSEQ multiplex PCR; TCRdb's version includes in-frame clones alone and lacks a portion of them. The repertoire includes about 33,000 clones, more than 80% of them detected once, and roughly 7% sits in the top ten. This clone is a singleton in its sample. The germline V gene has CDR1 MNHEY and CDR2 SVGAGI. The CDR3 covers 14 residues. J was trimmed by 3 bases and V by 6 bases; bases with no gene match: 3. The receptor was isolated from a human donor in a cohort sampled during active COVID-19. Sequenced input: peripheral blood. The chain employs TRBV6-5 and TRBJ2-2; 8 bases line up with TRBD1. The CDR3 sequence is CASRRQGYTGELFF. The CDR3 DNA sequence: TGTGCCAGCAGGCGACAGGGGTACACCGGGGAGCTGTTTTTT.